The next 4 T cell receptor beta chains were all read from a single sample in a study of T cells after yellow fever vaccination. A single record per CDR3 protein comes from TCRdb applying MiXCR to the 5' RACE reads. Of 50,000 to 60,000 distinct CDR3 sequences in the sample, about 6.3% were seen once. The sample here was CD8+ T cells not binding an NS4B(214-222) dextramer, sorted from PBMCs, taken about 41 days after the first yellow fever vaccination. The receptors were gathered from a man aged 18-30 years who received the YFV17D yellow fever vaccine.

Written as DNA, the CDR3 is TGCGCCAGCAGCCAAGTAGGTGTATCGGGTGTTGATGAAAAACTGTTTTTT. It yields the protein CASSQVGVSGVDEKLFF. The chain employs TRBV4-3 and TRBJ1-4; unclear D gene. The V gene's germline CDR1 is LGHNA and CDR2 YSLEER. Trimming left V 1 base short and J 6 bases short, with 18 bases between. The CDR3 consists of 17 residues.

This clonotype was detected a few times. The chain joins TRBV12-3 or TRBV12-4 to TRBJ1-5; TRBD1 is a possible D gene (5 bases). V was cut by 2 bases and J by 0 bases, with 11 bases left in between. This CDR3 has 16 residues. The CDR3 reads CASSLRQGYSNQPQHF. The CDR3 DNA reads as TGTGCCAGCAGTTTACGGCAGGGCTATAGCAATCAGCCCCAGCATTTT.

This clonotype came up a few times. J is TRBJ2-1 and V is TRBV4-2; 7 positions match TRBD2. The V segment lost 3 bases and the J segment 7 bases; nucleotides outside the gene matches: 9. The CDR3 covers 15 residues. Germline CDR1 and CDR2: LGHNA and YNFKEQ. In DNA form, the CDR3 reads TGTGCCAGCAGCCACGAGCCGGGGGGTGGGAATGAGCAGTTCTTC. Translation: CASSHEPGGGNEQFF.

The sample holds a few counts of this clonotype. The chain joins TRBV14 to TRBJ2-7; D gene unclear. Trimming shortened V by 0 bases and J by 9 bases, and 9 bases separated the two germline ends. Germline V gene data show CDR1 as SGHDN and CDR2 as FVKESK. This CDR3 is 12 amino acids long. The CDR3 region has the DNA TGTGCCAGCAGCCAAGATGGGCGAGGGCAGTACTTC. Translated: CASSQDGRGQYF. Full variable domain (missing parts from reference TRBV14 and TRBJ2-7): EAGVTQFPSHSVIEKGQTVTLRCDPISGHDNLYWYRRVMGKEIKFLLHFVKESKQDESGMPNNRFLAERTGGTYSTLKVQPAELEDSGVYFCASSQDGRGQYFGPGTRLTVT.